These 9 T cell receptor beta chains were sequenced from one sample in a study of siplizumab effects on memory and regulatory T cells. TCRdb's copy holds only in-frame clones and misses some; the assay was immunoSEQ multiplex PCR. The data contain about 82,000 clones, roughly 89% of them singletons. Source material: Tregs sorted from blood. The receptors were gathered from a human donor in good health.

The rearrangement uses TRBV7-6 and TRBJ2-2, with D unresolved. The germline V gene has CDR1 SGHVS and CDR2 FNYEAQ. V lost 2 bases, J lost 5 bases, and 6 bases lay in between. The CDR3 runs 13 residues. The CDR3 sequence: CASSLMGTGELFF. The CDR3 DNA sequence: TGTGCCAGCAGCTTAATGGGGACCGGGGAGCTGTTTTTT.

The chain uses TRBV28 and TRBJ1-2; 9 bases map to TRBD1. The CDR3 sequence is 16 residues long. The junction had 12 bases not matched to a gene; V was cut back by 3 bases and J by 7 bases. The germline gives CDR1 MDHEN, CDR2 SYDVKM. CDR3 loop: CASSFSGQGSFRGYTF. CDR3 nucleotides: TGTGCCAGCAGTTTCTCGGGACAGGGAAGTTTTCGTGGCTACACCTTC.

This chain connects TRBV7-9 to TRBJ1-2; TRBD1 is a possible D gene (5 bases). Trimming cost V 3 bases and J 3 bases, with 11 bases left between them. Germline V gene data show CDR1 as SEHNR and CDR2 as FQNEAQ (reference sequence). There are 14 residues in the CDR3. The CDR3 reads CASSLTGADYGYTF. The DNA for the CDR3 is TGTGCCAGCAGCTTGACTGGGGCCGACTATGGCTACACCTTC.

The chain uses TRBV7-8 and TRBJ1-6, with a possible D match to TRBD1 (5 bases). The CDR3 runs 15 residues. The V end lost 1 base, the J end lost 9 bases, and 13 bases lay between the germline ends. Germline V gene lookup returns CDR1 SGHVS and CDR2 FQNEAQ. CDR3 bases: TGTGCCAGCAGCTTAGGTATGGGGGACTTTTCACCCCTCCACTTT. This translates into CASSLGMGDFSPLHF.

This chain links TRBV4-2 with TRBJ2-5; the D is unclear. V lost 1 base to trimming and J lost 1 base, with 13 bases between them. The CDR3 sequence is 16 residues long. CDR1 is LGHNA and CDR2 is YNFKEQ in the germline V gene. The CDR3 region is CASSQGPYPGQETQYF. CDR3 bases: TGTGCCAGCAGCCAAGGTCCTTACCCGGGCCAAGAGACCCAGTACTTC.

The chain is built from TRBV13 and TRBJ2-7; TRBD1 is a possible D gene (5 bases). V was clipped by 3 bases and J by 5 bases, with 11 bases between them. This CDR3 region has 13 residues. The germline gives CDR1 PRHDT, CDR2 FYEKMQ (reference sequence). CDR3 sequence (DNA): TGTGCCAGCAGCTTCCAGGGTAGGAACGAGCAGTACTTC. Translated: CASSFQGRNEQYF.

The chain employs TRBV7-9 and TRBJ1-4; 7 bases align to TRBD1. The CDR3 extends over 15 amino acids. The germline CDR1 and CDR2 sequences are SEHNR and FQNEAQ (reference sequence). J gave up 13 bases and V 2 bases, and 13 bases lay outside the gene matches. CDR3 sequence (DNA): TGTGCCAGCAGCTTATGGGACAGATCCGCGAGGGGACTGTTTTTT. This translates into CASSLWDRSARGLFF.

The CDR3 DNA sequence: TGCGCCAGCAGCTTGGTAGCGGGTGGCTACAATGAGCAGTTCTTC. Amino acids: CASSLVAGGYNEQFF. J is TRBJ2-1 and V is TRBV5-1; TRBD2 matches 7 bases. Germline V gene sequence: CDR1 SGHRS, CDR2 YFSETQ. This CDR3 contains 15 residues. V shed 0 bases, J shed 3 bases, and the junction held 3 bases outside the gene matches.

This clone was seen just once. V is TRBV10-2 and J is TRBJ2-5; tentative D call: TRBD1 (6 bases). The germline gives CDR1 WSHSY, CDR2 SAAADI. The CDR3 consists of 17 residues. The V end was cut by 0 bases, the J end by 3 bases, with 17 bases between. The chain's CDR3 is CASSESPYRAPKETQYF. The CDR3, as DNA: TGCGCCAGCAGTGAGTCCCCATACAGGGCGCCCAAAGAGACCCAGTACTTC.